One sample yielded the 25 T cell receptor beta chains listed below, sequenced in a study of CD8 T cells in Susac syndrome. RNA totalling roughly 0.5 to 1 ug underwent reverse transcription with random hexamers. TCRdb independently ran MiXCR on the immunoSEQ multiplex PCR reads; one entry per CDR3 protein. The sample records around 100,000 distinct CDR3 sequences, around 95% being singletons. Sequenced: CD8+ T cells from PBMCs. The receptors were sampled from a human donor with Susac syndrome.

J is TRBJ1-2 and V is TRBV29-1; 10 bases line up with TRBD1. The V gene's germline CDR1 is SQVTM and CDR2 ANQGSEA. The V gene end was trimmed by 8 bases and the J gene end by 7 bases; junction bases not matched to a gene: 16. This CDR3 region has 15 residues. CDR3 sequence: CSFLTQTGGAGGYTF. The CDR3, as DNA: TGCAGCTTCCTCACACAGACAGGGGGCGCGGGTGGCTACACCTTC.

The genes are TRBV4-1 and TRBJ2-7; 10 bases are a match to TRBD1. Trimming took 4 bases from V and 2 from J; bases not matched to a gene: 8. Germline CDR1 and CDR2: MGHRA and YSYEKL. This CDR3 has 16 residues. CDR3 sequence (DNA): TGCGCCAGCAGCCCCCCTTTAGGGACAGGGGCCTACGAGCAGTACTTC. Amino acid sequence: CASSPPLGTGAYEQYF.

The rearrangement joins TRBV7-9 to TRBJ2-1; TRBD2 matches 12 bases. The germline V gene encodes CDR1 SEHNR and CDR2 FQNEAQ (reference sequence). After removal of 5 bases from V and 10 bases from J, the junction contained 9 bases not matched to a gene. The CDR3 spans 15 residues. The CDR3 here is CASSTRLAGVQEQFF. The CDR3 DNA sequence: TGTGCCAGCAGCACGCGACTAGCGGGAGTACAGGAGCAGTTCTTC. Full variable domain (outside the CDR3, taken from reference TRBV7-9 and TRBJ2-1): DTGVSQNPRHKITKRGQNVTFRCDPISEHNRLYWYRQTLGQGPEFLTYFQNEAQLEKSRLLSDRFSAERPKGSFSTLEIQRTEQGDSAMYLCASSTRLAGVQEQFFGPGTRLTVL.

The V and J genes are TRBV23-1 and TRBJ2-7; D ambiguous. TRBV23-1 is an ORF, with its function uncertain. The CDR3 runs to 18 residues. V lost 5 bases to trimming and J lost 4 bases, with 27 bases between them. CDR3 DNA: TGCGCCAGCAGTATTGCGGAGCTCGTTTCCCATCCTAGGTACGAGCAGTACTTC. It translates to CASSIAELVSHPRYEQYF.

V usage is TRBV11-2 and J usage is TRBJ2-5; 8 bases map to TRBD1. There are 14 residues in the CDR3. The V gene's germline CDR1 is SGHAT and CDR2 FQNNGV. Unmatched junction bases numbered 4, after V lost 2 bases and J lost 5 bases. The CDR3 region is CASSLIRQGETQYF. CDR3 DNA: TGTGCCAGCAGCTTAATTCGACAGGGGGAGACCCAGTACTTC.

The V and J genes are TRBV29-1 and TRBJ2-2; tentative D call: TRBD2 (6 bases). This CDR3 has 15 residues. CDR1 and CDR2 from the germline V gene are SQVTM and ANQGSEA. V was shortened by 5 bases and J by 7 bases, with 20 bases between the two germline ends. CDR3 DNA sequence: TGCAGCGTTCTTACCCGGGGGAGAATGGGCGGGGAGCTGTTTTTT. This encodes CSVLTRGRMGGELFF.

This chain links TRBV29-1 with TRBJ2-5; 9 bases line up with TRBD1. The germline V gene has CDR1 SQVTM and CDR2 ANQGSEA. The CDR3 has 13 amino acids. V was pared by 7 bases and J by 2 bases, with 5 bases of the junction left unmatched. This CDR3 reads CSATGTGQETQYF. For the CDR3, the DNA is TGCAGCGCAACCGGGACAGGGCAAGAGACCCAGTACTTC.

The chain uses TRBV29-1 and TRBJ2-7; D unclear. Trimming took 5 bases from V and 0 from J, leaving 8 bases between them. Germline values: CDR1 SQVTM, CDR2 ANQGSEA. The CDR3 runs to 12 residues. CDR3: CSVTESSYEQYF. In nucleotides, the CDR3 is TGCAGCGTTACAGAAAGCTCCTACGAGCAGTACTTC.

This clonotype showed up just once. The CDR3 protein is CASSPRTAPQETQYF. The CDR3 DNA is TGTGCCAGCAGCCCTCGGACAGCTCCCCAAGAGACCCAGTACTTC. The gene calls are TRBV9 and TRBJ2-5, with D perhaps matching TRBD1 (6 bases). Trimming stripped 4 bases from V and 1 base from J, with 14 bases between. Germline values: CDR1 SGDLS, CDR2 YYNGEE. This CDR3 region has 15 residues.

CDR3 sequence (DNA): TGCAGCGTTGAGGGGGGGCTGGCAGATACGCAGTATTTT. It is translated as CSVEGGLADTQYF. The chain recombines TRBV29-1 with TRBJ2-3; D perhaps matches TRBD2 (7 bases). The germline V gene has CDR1 SQVTM and CDR2 ANQGSEA. The CDR3 extends over 13 amino acids. Trimming left V 3 bases short and J 4 bases short, with 11 bases between.

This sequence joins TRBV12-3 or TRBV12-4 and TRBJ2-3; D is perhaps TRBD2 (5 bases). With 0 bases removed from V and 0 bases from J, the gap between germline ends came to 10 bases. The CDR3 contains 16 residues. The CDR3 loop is CASSLALGGSTDTQYF. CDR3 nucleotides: TGTGCCAGCAGTTTAGCGCTGGGCGGGAGCACAGATACGCAGTATTTT.

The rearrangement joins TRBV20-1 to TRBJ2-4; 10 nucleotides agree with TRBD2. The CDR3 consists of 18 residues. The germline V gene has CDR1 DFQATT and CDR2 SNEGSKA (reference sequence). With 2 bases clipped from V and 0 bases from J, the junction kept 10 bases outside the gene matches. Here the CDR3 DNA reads TGCAGTGCTAGACCCGAGGGACTAGCGTCTCGAGCCAAAAACATTCAGTACTTC. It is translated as CSARPEGLASRAKNIQYF.

The CDR3 protein is CASSLSSEWRNGYTF. The CDR3, as DNA: TGTGCCAGCAGTTTATCGAGTGAATGGAGGAATGGCTACACCTTC. The V call is TRBV27, the J call TRBJ1-2; no clear D. In germline, CDR1 is MNHEY, CDR2 SMNVEV (reference sequence). The CDR3 is 15 residues long. The V gene lost 0 bases and the J gene lost 6 bases, with 14 bases spanning the gap.

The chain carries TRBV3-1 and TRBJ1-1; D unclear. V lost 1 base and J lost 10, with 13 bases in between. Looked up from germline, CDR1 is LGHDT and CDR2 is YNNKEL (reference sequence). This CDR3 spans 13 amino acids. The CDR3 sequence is CASSQGTEKGAFF. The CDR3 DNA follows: TGTGCCAGCAGCCAAGGCACGGAAAAGGGAGCTTTCTTT.

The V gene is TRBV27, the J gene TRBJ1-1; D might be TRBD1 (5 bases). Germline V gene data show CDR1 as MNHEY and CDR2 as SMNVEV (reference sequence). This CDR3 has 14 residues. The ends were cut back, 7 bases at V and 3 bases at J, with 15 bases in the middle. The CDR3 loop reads CASTIQAGDTEAFF. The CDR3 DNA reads TGTGCCAGCACCATTCAGGCGGGGGACACTGAAGCTTTCTTT.

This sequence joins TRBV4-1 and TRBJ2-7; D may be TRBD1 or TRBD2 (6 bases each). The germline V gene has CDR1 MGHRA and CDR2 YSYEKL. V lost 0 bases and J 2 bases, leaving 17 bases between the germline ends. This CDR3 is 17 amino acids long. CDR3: CASSQEIRGVMAYEQYF. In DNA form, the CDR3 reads TGCGCCAGCAGCCAAGAAATTAGGGGGGTGATGGCCTACGAGCAGTACTTC.

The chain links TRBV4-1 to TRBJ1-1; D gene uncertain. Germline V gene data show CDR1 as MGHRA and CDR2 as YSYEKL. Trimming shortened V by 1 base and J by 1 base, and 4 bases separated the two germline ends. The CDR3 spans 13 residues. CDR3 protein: CASSQVPNTEAFF. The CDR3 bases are TGCGCCAGCAGCCAAGTGCCGAACACTGAAGCTTTCTTT.

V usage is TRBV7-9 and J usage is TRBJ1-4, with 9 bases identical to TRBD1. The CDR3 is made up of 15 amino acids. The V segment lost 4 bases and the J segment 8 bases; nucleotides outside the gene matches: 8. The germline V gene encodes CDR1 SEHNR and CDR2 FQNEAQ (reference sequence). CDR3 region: CASSSRDRVREKLFF. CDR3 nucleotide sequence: TGTGCCAGCAGCTCCAGGGACAGGGTACGGGAAAAACTGTTTTTT.

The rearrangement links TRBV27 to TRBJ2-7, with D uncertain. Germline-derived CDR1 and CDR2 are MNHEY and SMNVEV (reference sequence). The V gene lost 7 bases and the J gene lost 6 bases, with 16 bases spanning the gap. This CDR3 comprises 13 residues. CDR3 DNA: TGTGCCAGCACCCCTATATGGGGTTCCGAGCAGTACTTC. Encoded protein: CASTPIWGSEQYF.

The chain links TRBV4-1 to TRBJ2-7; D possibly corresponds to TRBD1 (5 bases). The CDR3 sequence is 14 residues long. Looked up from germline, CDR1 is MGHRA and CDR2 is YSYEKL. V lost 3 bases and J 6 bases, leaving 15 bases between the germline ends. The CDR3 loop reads CASSQETAPREQYF. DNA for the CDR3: TGCGCCAGCAGCCAGGAGACAGCCCCGCGCGAGCAGTACTTC.

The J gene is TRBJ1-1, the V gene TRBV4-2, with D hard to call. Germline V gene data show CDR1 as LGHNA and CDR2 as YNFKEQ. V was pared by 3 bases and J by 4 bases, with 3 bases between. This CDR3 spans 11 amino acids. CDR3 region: CASSQGTEAFF. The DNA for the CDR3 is TGTGCCAGCAGCCAGGGCACTGAAGCTTTCTTT.

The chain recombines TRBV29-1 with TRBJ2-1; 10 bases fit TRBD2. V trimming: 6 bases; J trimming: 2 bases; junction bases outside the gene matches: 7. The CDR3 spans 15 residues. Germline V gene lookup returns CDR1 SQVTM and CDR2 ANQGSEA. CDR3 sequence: CSVPTSGYPYNEQFF. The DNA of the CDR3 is TGCAGCGTCCCGACTAGCGGGTATCCCTACAATGAGCAGTTCTTC.

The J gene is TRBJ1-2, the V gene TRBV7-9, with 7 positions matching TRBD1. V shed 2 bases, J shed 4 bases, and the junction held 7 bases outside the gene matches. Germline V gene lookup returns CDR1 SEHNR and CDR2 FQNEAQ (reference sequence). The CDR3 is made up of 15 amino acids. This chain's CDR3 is CASSLLGQVAYGYTF. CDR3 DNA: TGTGCCAGCAGCTTACTTGGACAGGTGGCCTATGGCTACACCTTC.

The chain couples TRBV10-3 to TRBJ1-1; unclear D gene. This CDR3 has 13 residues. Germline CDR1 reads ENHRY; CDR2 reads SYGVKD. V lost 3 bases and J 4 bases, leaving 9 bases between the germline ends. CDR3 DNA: TGTGCCATCAGTGACCACAGCCTCACTGAAGCTTTCTTT. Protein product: CAISDHSLTEAFF.

The CDR3 region is CASSLSSGIGIYGYTF. CDR3 coding DNA: TGTGCCAGCAGTTTATCCTCAGGGATAGGGATCTATGGCTACACCTTC. The V call is TRBV27, the J call TRBJ1-2; D is possibly TRBD1 (5 bases). V shed 0 bases and J shed 4 bases, with 15 bases lying between them. This CDR3 contains 16 residues. The germline V gene has CDR1 MNHEY and CDR2 SMNVEV (reference sequence).